This is a list of T cell receptor beta chains from one sample in a study of cytomegalovirus exposure and HLA in healthy donors. Profiled with immunoSEQ multiplex PCR; TCRdb holds only in-frame clones, not every one. This table holds about 190,000 clones, roughly 80% found once. The sequenced sample was PBMCs. The origin of the receptors is a woman younger than 35 in good health and CMV-seronegative. CDR3s include the opening cysteine and the closing phenylalanine or tryptophan. The order of the fields is clone size, J gene, V gene, D gene, CDR3 DNA, CDR3 protein. A D gene is named only where the DNA matches it firmly. Clone size is not always given. Where it is, it says once, few, many or a class for expanded clones.

>.|TRBJ1-2|TRBV6-5|TRBD1
TGTGCCAGCAGTTACTCGGACAGGGTGGGCGGCTACACCTTC
CASSYSDRVGGYTF
>once|TRBJ1-2|TRBV5-1|.
TGCGCCAGCAGCTTCGGTCCTGAACGAGGCTACACCTTC
CASSFGPERGYTF
>.|TRBJ2-1|TRBV11-3|.
TGTGCCAGCAGCTCCCGGGGGACTTCCTACAATGAGCAGTTCTTC
CASSSRGTSYNEQFF
>.|TRBJ2-3|TRBV5-4|TRBD2
TGTGCCAGCAGCTTGGAAACTAGCGGGGAATCAGATACGCAGTATTTT
CASSLETSGESDTQYF
>once|TRBJ2-7|TRBV29-1|TRBD1
TGCAGCGTTGGAGGGGCAGGGGGCTACGAGCAGTACTTC
CSVGGAGGYEQYF
>few|TRBJ1-4|TRBV30|.
TGTGCCTGGGAAGTGGGGCAGGGGAACGAAAAACTGTTTTTT
CAWEVGQGNEKLFF
>.|TRBJ2-1|TRBV11-2|TRBD2
TGTGCCAGCAGCTCGAGGACTAGCGCCTACAATGAGCAGTTCTTC
CASSSRTSAYNEQFF
>.|TRBJ2-3|TRBV6-4|.
TGTGCCAGCAGTCCCGAAGGACTTAACACAGATACGCAGTATTTT
CASSPEGLNTDTQYF
>.|TRBJ2-1|TRBV14|TRBD2
TGTGCCAGCAATATAGCGGGAAACAATGAGCAGTTCTTC
CASNIAGNNEQFF
>once|TRBJ2-5|TRBV7-9|TRBD2
TGTGCCAGCAGCTTAGCGGCCCGGGGACTACTCCAAGAGACCCAGTACTTC
CASSLAARGLLQETQYF
>.|TRBJ1-1|TRBV6-6|.
TGTGCCAGCAACCAAGTCAGGGTTAGGATAAATGAAGCTTTCTTT
CASNQVRVRINEAFF
>.|TRBJ1-2|TRBV27|TRBD1
TGTGCCAGCAGTTTAGCCGGGACAGGTGGTGGCTACACCTTC
CASSLAGTGGGYTF
>.|TRBJ2-5|TRBV25-1|.
TGTGCCAGCAGTGAATGGGTCGGGGGCCAAGAGACCCAGTACTTC
CASSEWVGGQETQYF
>.|TRBJ2-3|TRBV15|.
TGTGCCACCAGCAGAGGGGAGACAGGTTATGGCACAGATACGCAGTATTTT
CATSRGETGYGTDTQYF
>.|TRBJ1-1|TRBV7-9|.
TGTTCCAGCAGCTTAGGCCAGCAGCGGGATCTCGACACTGAAGCTTTCTTT
CSSSLGQQRDLDTEAFF
>.|TRBJ2-5|TRBV2|TRBD2
TGTGCCAGCAGTGAAAGTTTGGCGGGACTACAAGAGACCCAGTACTTC
CASSESLAGLQETQYF
>few|TRBJ2-7|TRBV4-3|TRBD1
TGCGCCAGCAGCCAAGATAGGGACAGCTACGAGCAGTACTTC
CASSQDRDSYEQYF
>many|TRBJ2-7|TRBV6-6|.
TGTGCCAGCAGTACAGGGTATAGGGACGAGCAGTACTTC
CASSTGYRDEQYF
>.|TRBJ1-1|TRBV4-3|.
TGCGCCAGCAGCCAAGAAATTGGCCGGCGCGGGACCACTGAAGCTTTCTTT
CASSQEIGRRGTTEAFF
>.|TRBJ2-7|TRBV28|TRBD1
TGTGCCAGCAGTCCCACGGACAGGGGGGCGTACGAGCAGTACTTC
CASSPTDRGAYEQYF
>.|TRBJ2-7|TRBV14|TRBD2
TGTGCCAGCAGCCAGGGACTAGCGTGGTACGAGCAGTACTTC
CASSQGLAWYEQYF
>.|TRBJ1-5|TRBV19|TRBD1
TGTGCCAGTAGTGACTGGACAGGGCGTTTTCAGCCCCAGCATTTT
CASSDWTGRFQPQHF
>.|TRBJ2-4|TRBV9|.
TGTGCCAGCAGCGCGGGCGGTAGCGGAAGCACCAAAAACATTCAGTACTTC
CASSAGGSGSTKNIQYF
>.|TRBJ2-6|TRBV7-8|.
TGTGCCAGCAGCTACAGGGTCTCTGGGGCCAACGTCCTGACTTTC
CASSYRVSGANVLTF
>few|TRBJ2-7|TRBV11-3|.
TGTGCCAGCTCCCAGGGGAAAGAATCCTACGAGCAGTACTTC
CASSQGKESYEQYF
>.|TRBJ1-6|TRBV7-8|TRBD1
TGTGCCAGCAGCCCCCGGACAGGGGGGTTGGGTTCACCCCTCCACTTT
CASSPRTGGLGSPLHF
>.|TRBJ2-4|TRBV7-2|.
TGTGCCAGCAGCTTAGAAGGCGGAGGCACCAAAAACATTCAGTACTTC
CASSLEGGGTKNIQYF
>.|TRBJ1-1|TRBV5-1|TRBD1
TGCGCCAGCAGCTTGTCCCAGGGGGCGAACACTGAAGCTTTCTTT
CASSLSQGANTEAFF
>.|TRBJ1-2|TRBV29-1|TRBD1
TGCAGCGTCGCGGGACAGAACTATGGCTACACCTTC
CSVAGQNYGYTF
>.|TRBJ1-1|TRBV28|.
TGTGCCAGCAGTTTCCGGTTGAACACTGAAGCTTTCTTT
CASSFRLNTEAFF
>.|TRBJ2-1|TRBV19|.
TGTGCCAGTAGTGCGACTAGTCTCAATGAGCAGTTCTTC
CASSATSLNEQFF
>.|TRBJ1-1|TRBV27|.
TGTGCCAGCAGTCTATATCCAACCAGGGGCTCGACTGAAGCTTTCTTT
CASSLYPTRGSTEAFF
>.|TRBJ1-4|TRBV18|TRBD1
TGTGCCAGCTCATTGGGACAGGTCAATGAAAAACTGTTTTTT
CASSLGQVNEKLFF
>.|TRBJ1-2|TRBV4-3|.
TGCGCCAGCAGCCTCGGGTCGTTCGGCTACACCTTC
CASSLGSFGYTF
>.|TRBJ2-5|TRBV5-1|.
TGCGCCAGCAGCTTCCCCTGGACAGTGCCAGAGACCCAGTACTTC
CASSFPWTVPETQYF
>.|TRBJ2-7|TRBV6-6|.
TGTGCCAGCAGTTACGGATCCCCTAGCGAGTACGAGCAGTACTTC
CASSYGSPSEYEQYF
>.|TRBJ2-5|TRBV6-6|TRBD2
TGTGCCAGCAGCGCCAAACTAGCGGGAGTCTTGGAGACCCAGTACTTC
CASSAKLAGVLETQYF
>.|TRBJ2-2|TRBV9|.
TGTGCCAGCAGCGTAGTGAGGGACACCGGGGAGCTGTTTTTT
CASSVVRDTGELFF
>.|TRBJ2-4|TRBV11-2|TRBD2
TGTGCCAGCAGCTGGGGGGGTGGGGCGGGAGACATTCAGTACTTC
CASSWGGGAGDIQYF
>.|TRBJ2-1|TRBV6-5|TRBD1
TGTGCCAGCAGTTATAGACAGGGGTTTAATGAGCAGTTCTTC
CASSYRQGFNEQFF
>.|TRBJ2-5|TRBV28|TRBD2
TGTGCCAGCTCGACATTTCTAGCGGCTGAAGAGACCCAGTACTTC
CASSTFLAAEETQYF
>few|TRBJ1-5|TRBV2|.
TGTGCCAGCAGCCTGGGGCGCCAGCCCCAGCATTTT
CASSLGRQPQHF
>.|TRBJ1-4|TRBV19|.
TGTGCCAGTAGCCAGGGGCATACTGAAAAACTGTTTTTT
CASSQGHTEKLFF
>.|TRBJ2-3|TRBV14|TRBD2
TGTGCCAGCAGCCTCGAGCGGGAGCAAGTAGATACGCAGTATTTT
CASSLEREQVDTQYF
>.|TRBJ2-1|TRBV2|TRBD2
TGTGCCAGCAGTGAAGCGGGGCGGGAGGGTGATGAGCAGTTCTTC
CASSEAGREGDEQFF
>.|TRBJ1-2|TRBV7-9|.
TGTGCCAGCAGCTTAGTGGCCAGCTATGGCTACACCTTC
CASSLVASYGYTF
>.|TRBJ2-6|TRBV7-8|.
TGTGCCAGCAGCTCGCCACAGGGTTCTGGGGCCAACGTCCTGACTTTC
CASSSPQGSGANVLTF
>.|TRBJ1-5|TRBV9|.
TGTGCCAGCAGCGTAGCAGTGTATAGCAATCAGCCCCAGCATTTT
CASSVAVYSNQPQHF
>.|TRBJ1-5|TRBV30|.
TGTGCCTGGGGCTCAGGGATACATCAGCCCCAGCATTTT
CAWGSGIHQPQHF
>.|TRBJ2-2|TRBV5-1|TRBD1
TGCGCCAGCAGCTATATCGGGACAGGCGGTCCGGGAACCGGGGAGCTGTTTTTT
CASSYIGTGGPGTGELFF
>.|TRBJ2-3|TRBV9|TRBD2
TGTGCCAGCTCCCCTAGCGGGAGAGCAGATACGCAGTATTTT
CASSPSGRADTQYF
>once|TRBJ1-3|TRBV19|.
TGTGCCAGTAGTGGAGGGGCGGGGGCCTTCGGAAACACCATATATTTT
CASSGGAGAFGNTIYF
>.|TRBJ1-3|TRBV28|.
TGTGGGTCTCGGTCCGTCTCTGGAAACACCATATATTTT
CGSRSVSGNTIYF
>.|TRBJ1-2|TRBV28|TRBD1
TGTGCCAGCAGTTTAGGACAGGGCACAAACGGCTACACCTTC
CASSLGQGTNGYTF
>few|TRBJ2-4|TRBV7-9|TRBD2
TGTGCCAGCAGCCAGACTAGCGGGAGGAGTTACTTC
CASSQTSGRSYF
>.|TRBJ1-5|TRBV6-1|.
TGTGCCAGCAGTGAACACAGGGATAATCAGCCCCAGCATTTT
CASSEHRDNQPQHF